This TCR beta chain originates from a study of blood T cell repertoires in COVID-19. Overall study: From the United States, Italy and Spain came samples of acute and convalescent COVID-19. Sources were T cells, B-cell-depleted T cells, or PBMCs; the material itself was cDNA or gDNA.

This clone is a singleton in its sample. Participants had their cohort set by participant-reported clinical history. Per the original data handling: Reference gene primer amplification gave estimated nucleated cell counts. The assay was immunoSEQ multiplex PCR, and TCRdb's table has in-frame clones only and misses some. V and J calls and clone size are given by that table; D and trimming were obtained from the DNA. The sample has 150,000 to 200,000 clones; 88% are singletons. This CDR3 has 17 amino acids. The germline gives CDR1 MNHEY, CDR2 SMNVEV (reference sequence). V was shortened by 0 bases and J by 4 bases, with 16 bases between the two germline ends.

Material for sequencing was PBMCs or T cells enriched from blood (not recorded which). The sequence came from a woman aged 18-35 years who had recovered from COVID-19. This chain connects TRBV27 to TRBJ1-5; D perhaps matches TRBD1 (5 bases). CDR3 in amino acids: CASSLSVREVENQPQHF. The CDR3 DNA follows: TGTGCCAGCAGTTTATCGGTCAGGGAGGTAGAAAATCAGCCCCAGCATTTT.